These 8 T cell receptor beta chains were sequenced from one sample in a study of blood T cell repertoires in COVID-19. Profiling relied on immunoSEQ multiplex PCR, and the TCRdb table lists in-frame clones only, not all of them. The sample yields about 400,000 clones, approximately 88% seen once. The sample comprised peripheral blood. The source of these receptors is a man in his forties or fifties with acute or convalescent COVID-19.

The chain uses TRBV25-1 and TRBJ2-1; TRBD2 matches at 14 bases. From germline, CDR1 is MGHDK and CDR2 SYGVNS. J gave up 3 bases and V 4 bases, and 2 bases lay outside the gene matches. The CDR3 has 16 amino acids. CDR3 amino acids: CASSGLAGGFYNEQFF. The CDR3 DNA follows: TGTGCCAGCAGTGGACTAGCGGGAGGGTTCTACAATGAGCAGTTCTTC.

In DNA form, the CDR3 reads TGTGCCAGCTACTCGGCAGGGGCAGGGGATACGCAGTATTTT. Amino acid sequence: CASYSAGAGDTQYF. The chain has TRBV18 and TRBJ2-3, with D tentatively TRBD1 (6 bases). The CDR3 loop spans 14 amino acids. Germline lookup yields CDR1 KGHSH and CDR2 LQKENI. Trimming pared 7 bases from V and 6 bases from J, leaving 17 bases between.

V usage is TRBV4-3 and J usage is TRBJ2-1; 8 bases line up with TRBD1. Trimming took 4 bases from V and 8 from J; bases not matched to a gene: 10. Per the germline V gene, CDR1 is LGHNA and CDR2 is YSLEER. The CDR3 is 15 amino acids. The CDR3: CASSPFRQGADEQFF. CDR3 DNA: TGCGCCAGCAGCCCCTTCCGTCAGGGGGCTGATGAGCAGTTCTTC.

J is TRBJ2-6 and V is TRBV5-1, with 12 bases fitting TRBD1. Germline lookup yields CDR1 SGHRS and CDR2 YFSETQ. The CDR3 has 19 residues. J lost 3 bases, V lost 0 bases, and 7 bases had no gene match. CDR3 nucleotide sequence: TGCGCCAGCAGCTTGGGTGGGGACAGGGGGCTTGTTGGGGCCAACGTCCTGACTTTC. It is translated as CASSLGGDRGLVGANVLTF.

Note on this clone: This sample also contains other DNA sequences that code for the same CDR3. The rearrangement joins TRBV28 to TRBJ1-5; D gene unclear. Germline CDR1 and CDR2: MDHEN and SYDVKM. V lost 6 bases to trimming and J lost 1 base, with 4 bases between them. The CDR3 extends over 12 amino acids. CDR3 loop: CASRQSNQPQHF. The CDR3 bases are TGTGCCAGCAGACAGAGCAATCAGCCCCAGCATTTT.

The CDR3: CASSHLQGREQYF. The CDR3 region has the DNA TGCGCCAGCAGCCACTTACAGGGTCGTGAGCAGTACTTC. The chain recombines TRBV4-1 with TRBJ2-7; a possible D gene is TRBD1 (6 bases). Germline V gene sequence: CDR1 MGHRA, CDR2 YSYEKL. CDR3 length: 13 residues. With 3 bases removed from V and 7 bases from J, the gap between germline ends came to 13 bases.

The chain couples TRBV7-3 to TRBJ1-1; D possibly corresponds to TRBD1 (6 bases). Germline values: CDR1 SGHTA, CDR2 FQGTGA. There are 14 residues in the CDR3. V shed 2 bases and J shed 5 bases, with 12 bases lying between them. The CDR3 DNA sequence: TGTGCCAGCAGCTTAGGTCTGGGGGCAACTGAAGCTTTCTTT. It codes for CASSLGLGATEAFF.

The chain links TRBV27 to TRBJ2-1, with 12 positions matching TRBD2. With V trimmed by 7 bases and J by 7 bases, 20 bases remained unmatched. The CDR3 length is 19 residues. Germline V lookup: CDR1 MNHEY, CDR2 SMNVEV (reference sequence). The CDR3: CASKLMGLAGIYRGNEQFF. CDR3 DNA: TGTGCCAGCAAGCTCATGGGACTAGCGGGTATCTACAGGGGGAATGAGCAGTTCTTC.